These T cell receptor beta chains were read from a single sample in a study of cytomegalovirus exposure and HLA in healthy donors. Clones were read by immunoSEQ multiplex PCR, and TCRdb kept only the in-frame ones, dropping some. The table has about 130,000 clones, about four fifths seen once; the top ten hold about 3%. Input material: PBMCs. These receptor sequences come from a man aged 25 to 40 in good health and CMV-seronegative. CDR3s leave out the opening cysteine and the closing phenylalanine or tryptophan.

v_call: TRBV12-1; cdr3_aa: ASSLGTDRKMNTEAF
v_call: TRBV6-1; cdr3_aa: ASSEPPPSGGWNTEAF
v_call: TRBV5-1; cdr3_aa: ASSLAGGTGHYGYT
v_call: TRBV25-1; cdr3_aa: ATSTGYYGYT
v_call: TRBV7-9; cdr3_aa: ASKTDRAGGYT
v_call: TRBV7-9; cdr3_aa: ASSFTLAGEGDTQY
v_call: TRBV7-6; cdr3_aa: ASSLVITEAF
v_call: TRBV28; cdr3_aa: ASSWGGRDTYNEQF
v_call: TRBV11-2; cdr3_aa: ASSLSVLSADTQY
v_call: TRBV7-9; cdr3_aa: ASSPDRVEQY
v_call: TRBV6-6; cdr3_aa: ASSYSGTGISPF
v_call: TRBV9; cdr3_aa: ASSHSSGKDTGELF
v_call: TRBV2; cdr3_aa: ASRTGAGSYNEQF
v_call: TRBV4-1; cdr3_aa: ASSSNRGTYGYT
v_call: TRBV5-1; cdr3_aa: ASSLGTASNYGYT
v_call: TRBV27; cdr3_aa: ASSLQVPPYEQY
v_call: TRBV5-1; cdr3_aa: ASSLEGGQGWAYEQY
v_call: TRBV28; cdr3_aa: ASSPQLGEVAEAF
v_call: TRBV7-2; cdr3_aa: ASSYSGGAYEQY
v_call: TRBV4-3; cdr3_aa: ASSPVGGSYEQY
v_call: TRBV27; cdr3_aa: ASSFTGVVDRKYGYT
v_call: TRBV19; cdr3_aa: ASSIIGQLEAF
v_call: TRBV5-1; cdr3_aa: ASSLGQTYNYGYT
v_call: TRBV27; cdr3_aa: ASSLRDPNQPQH
v_call: TRBV5-6; cdr3_aa: ASSFGTSGSGEQY
v_call: TRBV2; cdr3_aa: ASSGPPRELEQY
v_call: TRBV27; cdr3_aa: ASSSHAGNTIY
v_call: TRBV4-3; cdr3_aa: ASSHGTGNTIY
v_call: TRBV6-1; cdr3_aa: ASSERDWGIGLHDQPQH
v_call: TRBV15; cdr3_aa: ATSSTGTAPSSNQPQH
v_call: TRBV7-6; cdr3_aa: ASSLETSGRFNEQF
v_call: TRBV7-9; cdr3_aa: ASSHRGTGEAGNTIY
v_call: TRBV27; cdr3_aa: ASRPIAGLYNEQF
v_call: TRBV11-2; cdr3_aa: ASRLHRGVNQPQH
v_call: TRBV30; cdr3_aa: AWSVRRGRTGELF
v_call: TRBV6-1; cdr3_aa: ASSEPAGGTYEQY
v_call: TRBV7-9; cdr3_aa: ASSPRRGNTIY
v_call: TRBV7-8; cdr3_aa: ASSLNLGAYQETQY
v_call: TRBV25-1; cdr3_aa: ASSDWNTEAF
v_call: TRBV27; cdr3_aa: ASSYTGSTGELF
v_call: TRBV5-1; cdr3_aa: ASSFNQYEQY
v_call: TRBV30; cdr3_aa: AWRAPPYGYT
v_call: TRBV30; cdr3_aa: AWSVETVYGYT
v_call: TRBV30; cdr3_aa: AWSVPGREETQY
v_call: TRBV9; cdr3_aa: ASSEPRTGDYGYT
v_call: TRBV27; cdr3_aa: ASSLRGYNYGYT
v_call: TRBV9; cdr3_aa: ASSVGTGSSYEQY
v_call: TRBV11-2; cdr3_aa: ASSTGQGGYGYT
v_call: TRBV6-6; cdr3_aa: ASKPGLTRSYEQY
v_call: TRBV7-2; cdr3_aa: ASSLVGATNEKLF
v_call: TRBV4-2; cdr3_aa: ASSQEEVNYGYT
v_call: TRBV5-1; cdr3_aa: ASSLGGTGEEKLF
v_call: TRBV5-4; cdr3_aa: ASSLGGTTDTQY
v_call: TRBV4-3; cdr3_aa: ASSQGSIQGEGNEQF
v_call: TRBV5-4; cdr3_aa: ASSFSLGVSGNTIY